This TCR beta chain is from a study of early T cells in non-severe SARS-CoV-2 infection. Study as a whole: Sequencing targeted bulk RNA from unsorted whole blood, leaving chains unpaired.

This clonotype occurred a few times. The CDR3 sequence is 12 residues long. Per the germline V gene, CDR1 is DFQATT and CDR2 is SNEGSKA (reference sequence). TCRdb recomputed calls from the 5' RACE reads with MiXCR, one row per CDR3 protein. The sample includes some 91,000 distinct CDR3 sequences, approximately 9.9% seen only once; the top ten take roughly 5%. This TCR was recovered from an adult who was a healthcare worker with PCR-confirmed SARS-CoV-2 infection or an uninfected control (not recorded which). The material sequenced was whole blood, taken at baseline. The chain couples TRBV20-1 to TRBJ2-7, with TRBD2 matching 10 bases. The CDR3 region is CSTSSGSYEQYF. In DNA form, the CDR3 reads TGCAGCACTTCTAGCGGGAGCTACGAGCAGTACTTC.